This T cell receptor (beta chain) appears in the sequencing data of a study of T cells in Graves' hyperthyroidism and ophthalmopathy (dated by TCRdb to between 2019 and 2020). About the full investigation: Peripheral blood was collected at initial diagnosis, before any treatment. After blood sampling, hyperthyroidism patients were treated with methimazole at a starting dose of 30 mg daily, and ophthalmopathy patients were treated with high-dose intravenous methylprednisolone. Thyroid tissue and blood T-cell repertoires from six or seven Graves' hyperthyroidism patients were also compared in the study. The roughly 94 discovery patients were randomly divided into training and test sets at a 7:3 ratio. TCR V-J signatures able to tell the groups apart were searched for in a discovery cohort of 95 to 100 patients, of whom over 40 had Graves' ophthalmopathy and more than 55 had stable Graves' hyperthyroidism. The paper describes TCR Vbeta CDR3 sequencing of 130 to 150 peripheral blood samples, made up of 43 ophthalmopathy patients, over 70 hyperthyroidism patients and 17 progressor patients. Whether ophthalmopathy could be predicted prospectively was tested in an independent validation cohort made up of 18 hyperthyroidism patients plus 17 patients who later progressed to ophthalmopathy.

General study outcomes and caveats: No statistical method was used to set the sample size in advance, and investigators knew the group allocation. During validation, the model predicted progression to ophthalmopathy a median of about 5.9 months ahead of onset, with almost 71% sensitivity and roughly 72% specificity. A model built on a 13 V-J signature distinguished ophthalmopathy from stable hyperthyroidism, reaching roughly 88% sensitivity and under 84% specificity in cross-validation and 80%/75% in testing. Most expanded thyroid clonotypes (frequency above 0.001) were also detected in blood, suggesting blood repertoires may reflect thyroid immune responses.

V drops 5 bases and J drops 8 bases, leaving 15 bases in between. CDR1 SGHTA and CDR2 FQGNSA were looked up in the germline V gene. From the cysteine up to the phenylalanine, the CDR3 has a length of 13 residues. The entry retains the CDR3 DNA only, 39 bases that are in frame from base 1. The TCR beta CDR3 regions were amplified from RNA transcripts. For the first round of RT-PCR on the TCR CDR3, the HTBI primer set was used together with the Qiagen OneStep RT-PCR kit. The libraries were constructed in a second round of multiplex PCR and then size-selected and purified. Sequencing of the libraries was done on an Illumina HiSeq2000 using paired-end 100 bp reads. The original pipeline was this. SOAPnuke was used to process the raw data, removing reads that contained adapters or uncalled bases, had a mean Phred below 15, or lacked an exact match to the constant primer or identifier. High-quality paired reads were merged using COPE v1.2.5, and each unique nucleotide sequence was defined as a clonotype. Clonotypes were aligned to IMGT TRBV, TRBD and TRBJ reference segments using MiTCR v1.1. Analysis was restricted to V-J combinations with a frequency above 0.0001, which covered just over 98% of repertoires. A TCS score was defined as the ratio of F50 (clonal expansion) to E x V (chaos), with BLOSUM62-based TCRdist applied between CDR3 peptides within each V-J. Welch's t-statistics and random forest reduced fewer than 550 V-J features to roughly 13, which were used in a naive Bayes classifier (R e1071). TCRdb passed the public sequencing reads through fastp at Q25 and MiXCR, retaining productive beta sequences. Under each unique CDR3 protein, matching rows form one entry showing the most common genes and DNA. The V and J calls, along with clone size, are taken from TCRdb and not from the paper's own processing. The sample table records around 340,000 distinct CDR3 sequences; less than 20% of these occur just once. Around 15% of the sample lies in the top ten.

In the ophthalmopathy patients, disease was moderately to severely active, with a Clinical Activity Score of 3 or more, a NOSPECS grade of 4 or more, and a duration of less than 3 months. Patients with uncontrolled infections, other autoimmune diseases, pregnancy or lactation were excluded. Diagnoses were based on clinical symptoms, serum thyroxine and TRAb, thyroid ultrasound and orbital computed tomography. Ficoll-Paque density gradient centrifugation was used to isolate PBMCs from under 11 ml of fresh peripheral blood. Total RNA was extracted with Trizol reagent, and quality was checked on an Agilent 2100 Bioanalyzer. This clonotype has a count of ten or more. Its antigen has not been determined. No per-base quality is available; no much larger clone lies one base away.

This TCR was recovered from a woman in her 40s with Graves' ophthalmopathy. Here the chain combines TRBV7-2 and TRBJ1-2; no confident D gene assignment can be made. What was sequenced was blood. The CDR3 sequence is CASSPVGDGGYTF. The DNA reads as follows: TGTGCCAGCAGCCCCGTCGGGGATGGAGGCTACACCTTC.